The clone carrying this T cell receptor (beta chain) has just a few counts. The antigen remains unidentified. This specimen belongs to a study of shared clonotypes between healthy human individuals. Study context: The study used three CD4 naive, three CD4 memory, two CD8 naive and one CD8 memory plate per donor.

The method was immunoSEQ multiplex PCR; TCRdb's version includes in-frame clones alone and lacks a portion of them. The sample has about 2,500,000 clones, roughly nine tenths seen once. General study points: A handful of donors held 5% to 5.5% of naive CD4 clonotypes in common.

This TCR derives from a young man in good health. Sequencing used naive CD4+ T cells sorted from blood. Subset denoted: CD45RA+ positively selected.

The CDR3 here is CASSEGQLTEAFF. The CDR3 DNA reads as TGTGCCAGCAGTGAAGGACAGCTCACTGAAGCTTTCTTT. The chain couples TRBV25-1 to TRBJ1-1, with D tentatively TRBD1 (6 bases). V lost 2 bases and J 4 bases, leaving 8 bases between the germline ends. Germline CDR1 is MGHDK and CDR2 is SYGVNS. This CDR3 region has 13 residues.